The present entry profiles one TCR beta chain with its context. The data stem from a study of blood T cell repertoires in COVID-19. Study in general: Collection of acute and convalescent COVID-19 samples took place in the United States, Italy and Spain. Sources were T cells, B-cell-depleted T cells, or PBMCs; the material itself was cDNA or gDNA.

Between the trimmed V and J ends, which lost 8 bases and 4 bases, there was a span of 12 bases. There are 14 residues in the CDR3. CDR1 and CDR2 (germline): MDHEN, SYDVKM. Per the authors' pipeline: Scientists estimated how many nucleated cells there were by amplifying reference gene primers. Libraries were prepared by immunoSEQ multiplex PCR; TCRdb keeps only in-frame clonotypes and omits some of them. For V, J and clone size, that table is used; D and trimming come from the DNA. Here the sample spans 200,000 to 250,000 clones, 84% being singletons. The chain employs TRBV28 and TRBJ1-6, with D perhaps matching TRBD1 (6 bases). The origin of this receptor is an older woman who had recovered from COVID-19. The source material was peripheral blood. The CDR3 nucleotides are TGTGCCAGCTATAGCAGGGGATATAATTCACCCCTCCACTTT. It encodes CASYSRGYNSPLHF. Drawing the rest from reference TRBV28 and TRBJ1-6, the complete variable domain is DVKVTQSSRYLVKRTGEKVFLECVQDMDHENMFWYRQDPGLGLRLIYFSYDVKMKEKGDIPEGYSVSREKKERFSLILESASTNQTSMYLCASYSRGYNSPLHFGNGTRLTVT.